Below, 5 T cell receptor beta chains from the same sample are listed, as sequenced in a study of cytomegalovirus exposure and HLA in healthy donors. Sequenced by immunoSEQ multiplex PCR; TCRdb stores in-frame clones only, minus some. The sample records about 140,000 clones, roughly 86% being singletons. Specimen: PBMCs. These receptors originate from a man aged 18 to 29 in good health and CMV-seropositive.

The chain employs TRBV7-8 and TRBJ2-6; no reliable D call. The CDR3 loop spans 16 amino acids. The germline V gene has CDR1 SGHVS and CDR2 FQNEAQ. V gave up 3 bases and J gave up 2 bases, with 11 bases separating them. The CDR3 sequence: CASSFYGYPGANVLTF. The CDR3 coding sequence is TGTGCCAGCAGCTTCTACGGGTATCCTGGGGCCAACGTCCTGACTTTC.

The rearrangement uses TRBV2 and TRBJ2-2; unclear D gene. The germline V gene has CDR1 SNHLY and CDR2 FYNNEI. V lost 2 bases and J lost 2, with 9 bases in between. This CDR3 contains 15 residues. CDR3 nucleotide sequence: TGTGCCAGCAGTGAAACCAGTGTAAACACCGGGGAGCTGTTTTTT. Its protein is CASSETSVNTGELFF.

V and J are TRBV6-5 and TRBJ2-1; a possible D gene is TRBD1 (6 bases). Germline CDR1 and CDR2: MNHEY and SVGAGI. V lost 9 bases and J lost 5, with 14 bases in between. The CDR3 spans 13 residues. The CDR3 is CASTGPPDNEQFF. The CDR3 DNA reads TGTGCCAGTACAGGGCCCCCCGACAATGAGCAGTTCTTC.

The chain uses TRBV12-5 and TRBJ2-2; 10 nucleotides line up with TRBD2. The CDR3 extends over 16 amino acids. Germline CDR1 LGHNT, CDR2 FRNRAP. V shed 5 bases and J 4 bases; nucleotides not matched to a gene: 7. CDR3 protein: CASGPLSGRATGELFF. CDR3 sequence (DNA): TGTGCTAGTGGTCCCTTGAGCGGGAGGGCCACCGGGGAGCTGTTTTTT.

This chain uses TRBV4-2 with TRBJ2-7; TRBD2 matches at 10 bases. The V and J ends lost 3 bases and 2 bases, in that order; junction bases with no gene match: 4. Germline-derived CDR1 and CDR2 are LGHNA and YNFKEQ. The CDR3 extends over 15 amino acids. The CDR3: CASSHLAGAPYEQYF. CDR3 DNA: TGTGCCAGCAGCCACCTAGCGGGAGCCCCCTACGAGCAGTACTTC.